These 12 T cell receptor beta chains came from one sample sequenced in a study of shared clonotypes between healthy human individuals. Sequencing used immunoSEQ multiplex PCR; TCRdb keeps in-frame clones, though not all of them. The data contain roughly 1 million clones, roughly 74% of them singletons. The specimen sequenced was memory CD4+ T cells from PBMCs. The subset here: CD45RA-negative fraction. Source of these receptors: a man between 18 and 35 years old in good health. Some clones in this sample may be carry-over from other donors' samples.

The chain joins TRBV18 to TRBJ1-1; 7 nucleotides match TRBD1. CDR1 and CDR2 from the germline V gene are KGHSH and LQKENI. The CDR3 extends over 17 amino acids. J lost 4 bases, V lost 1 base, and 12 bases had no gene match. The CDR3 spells CASSPRGTAPVVTEAFF. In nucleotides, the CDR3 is TGTGCCAGCTCACCACGCGGGACAGCCCCGGTTGTCACTGAAGCTTTCTTT.

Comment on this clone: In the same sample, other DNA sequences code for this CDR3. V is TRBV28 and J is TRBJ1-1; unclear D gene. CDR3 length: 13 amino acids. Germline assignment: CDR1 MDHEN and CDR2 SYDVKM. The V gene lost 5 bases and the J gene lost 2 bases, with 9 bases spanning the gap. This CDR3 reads CASSLDGNTEAFF. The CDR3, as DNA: TGTGCCAGCAGTCTAGACGGAAACACTGAAGCTTTCTTT.

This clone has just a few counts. The CDR3 is CASRRTGASYEQYF. The CDR3 region has the DNA TGTGCCAGCAGACGGACAGGCGCCTCCTACGAGCAGTACTTC. The rearrangement joins TRBV28 to TRBJ2-7; TRBD1 matches at 7 bases. The CDR3 totals 14 residues. Germline CDR1 reads MDHEN; CDR2 reads SYDVKM. With 6 bases clipped from V and 0 bases from J, the junction kept 5 bases outside the gene matches.

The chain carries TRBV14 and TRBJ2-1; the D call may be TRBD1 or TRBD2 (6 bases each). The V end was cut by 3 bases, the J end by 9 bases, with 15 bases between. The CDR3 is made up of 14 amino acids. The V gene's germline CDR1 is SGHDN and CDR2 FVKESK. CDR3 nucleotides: TGTGCCAGCAGCCACCGAGTCGGAGGGGGTGAGCAGTTCTTC. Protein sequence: CASSHRVGGGEQFF.

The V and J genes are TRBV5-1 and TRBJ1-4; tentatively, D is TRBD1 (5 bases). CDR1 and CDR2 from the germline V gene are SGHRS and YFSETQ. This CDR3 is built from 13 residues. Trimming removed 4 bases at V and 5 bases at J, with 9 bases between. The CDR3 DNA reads TGCGCCAGCAGCGGGGCAGGGAATGAAAAACTGTTTTTT. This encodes CASSGAGNEKLFF.

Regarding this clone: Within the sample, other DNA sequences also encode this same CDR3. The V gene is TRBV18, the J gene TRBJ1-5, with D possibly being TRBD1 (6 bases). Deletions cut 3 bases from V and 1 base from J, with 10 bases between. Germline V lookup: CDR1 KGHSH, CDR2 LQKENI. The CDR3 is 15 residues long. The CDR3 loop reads CASSPRGLSNQPQHF. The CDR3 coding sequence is TGTGCCAGCTCACCCAGGGGCTTGAGCAATCAGCCCCAGCATTTT.

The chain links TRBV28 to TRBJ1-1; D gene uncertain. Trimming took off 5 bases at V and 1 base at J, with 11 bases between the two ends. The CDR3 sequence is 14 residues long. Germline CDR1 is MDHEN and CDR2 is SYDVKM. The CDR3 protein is CASSPHSGNTEAFF. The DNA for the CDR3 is TGTGCCAGCAGTCCCCATTCCGGGAACACTGAAGCTTTCTTT. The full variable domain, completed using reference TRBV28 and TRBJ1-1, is DVKVTQSSRYLVKRTGEKVFLECVQDMDHENMFWYRQDPGLGLRLIYFSYDVKMKEKGDIPEGYSVSREKKERFSLILESASTNQTSMYLCASSPHSGNTEAFFGQGTRLTVV.

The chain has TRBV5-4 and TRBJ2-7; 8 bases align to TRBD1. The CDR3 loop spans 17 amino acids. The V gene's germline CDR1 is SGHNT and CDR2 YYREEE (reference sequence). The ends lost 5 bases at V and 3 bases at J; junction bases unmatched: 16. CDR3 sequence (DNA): TGTGCCAGCAGTTGGGGTCCCGGACAGGGCATAGTCTACGAGCAGTACTTC. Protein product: CASSWGPGQGIVYEQYF.

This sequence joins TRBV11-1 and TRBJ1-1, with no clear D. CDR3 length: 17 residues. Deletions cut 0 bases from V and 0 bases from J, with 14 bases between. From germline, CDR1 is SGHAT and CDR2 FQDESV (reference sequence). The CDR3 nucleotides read TGTGCCAGCAGCTTAGCCAGGAGACCGAACATGAACACTGAAGCTTTCTTT. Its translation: CASSLARRPNMNTEAFF.

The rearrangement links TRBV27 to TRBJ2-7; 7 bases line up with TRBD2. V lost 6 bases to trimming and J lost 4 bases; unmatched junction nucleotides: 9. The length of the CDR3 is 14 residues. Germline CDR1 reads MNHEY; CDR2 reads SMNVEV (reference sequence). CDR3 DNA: TGTGCCAGCAGCCAACGCGGGGGACGATACGAGCAGTACTTC. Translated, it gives CASSQRGGRYEQYF.

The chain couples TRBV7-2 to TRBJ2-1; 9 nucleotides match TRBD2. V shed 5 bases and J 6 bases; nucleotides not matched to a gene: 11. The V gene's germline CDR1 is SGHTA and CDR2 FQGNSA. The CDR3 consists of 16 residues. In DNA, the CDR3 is TGTGCCAGCAGCCCCCGCCCGACTAGCGGAGGCAATGAGCAGTTCTTC. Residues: CASSPRPTSGGNEQFF.

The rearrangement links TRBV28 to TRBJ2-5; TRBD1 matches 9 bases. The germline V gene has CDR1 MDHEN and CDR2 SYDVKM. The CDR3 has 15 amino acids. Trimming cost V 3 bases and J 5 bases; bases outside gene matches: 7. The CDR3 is CASSFPGTGMETQYF. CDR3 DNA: TGTGCCAGCAGTTTTCCAGGGACAGGGATGGAGACCCAGTACTTC. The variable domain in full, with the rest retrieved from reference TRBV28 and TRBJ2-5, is DVKVTQSSRYLVKRTGEKVFLECVQDMDHENMFWYRQDPGLGLRLIYFSYDVKMKEKGDIPEGYSVSREKKERFSLILESASTNQTSMYLCASSFPGTGMETQYFGPGTRLLVL.